A selection of T cell receptor beta chains follows, all from one sample in a study of blood T cell repertoires in COVID-19. Sequenced by immunoSEQ multiplex PCR; TCRdb stores in-frame clones only, minus some. The data show 150,000 to 200,000 clones, about 86% seen once. Sequences were obtained from peripheral blood. All receptors come from a man in his fifties or sixties with acute or convalescent COVID-19. CDR3s include the opening cysteine and the closing phenylalanine or tryptophan.

len	j_gene	v_gene	CDR3aa
13	TRBJ1-1	TRBV2	CASSPQRRTEAFF
14	TRBJ2-2	TRBV2	CASGGFANTGELFF
14	TRBJ1-1	TRBV5-8	CAILRRGRDTEAFF
16	TRBJ1-5	TRBV6-5	CASSFLPGQGHQPQHF
16	TRBJ2-3	TRBV6-5	CASSFRTSGYTDTQYF
13	TRBJ2-2	TRBV6-4	CASSDGGAGELFF
17	TRBJ2-7	TRBV18	CASSPLTSGSSAGEQYF
14	TRBJ1-5	TRBV28	CASNQGVVYQPQHF
13	TRBJ2-7	TRBV15	CATSVQVRDEQYF
13	TRBJ1-1	TRBV7-9	CASSGQGGTEAFF
15	TRBJ1-1	TRBV29-1	CSVAREGVRGTEAFF
17	TRBJ2-1	TRBV10-3	CAISESKGSGRADEQFF